This entry lists 11 T cell receptor beta chains sequenced from one sample in a study of shared clonotypes between healthy human individuals. Measured with immunoSEQ multiplex PCR; TCRdb has only the in-frame clones, and not every one. The repertoire holds approximately 500,000 clones, with approximately 79% as singletons. The specimen was PBMCs. Receptors originate from a woman in her thirties or forties in good health. Some clones in this sample may be carry-over from other donors' samples.

This chain uses TRBV5-4 with TRBJ1-2; 7 positions agree with TRBD1. The CDR3 contains 13 residues. The junction had 2 bases not matched to a gene; V was cut back by 3 bases and J by 3 bases. CDR1 is SGHNT and CDR2 is YYREEE in the germline V gene (reference sequence). This chain's CDR3 is CASSYDRDYGYTF. The DNA for the CDR3 is TGTGCCAGCAGCTACGACAGGGACTATGGCTACACCTTC.

The chain links TRBV2 to TRBJ2-1; D ambiguous. This CDR3 is 11 amino acids long. Trimming took 7 bases from V and 4 from J, leaving 5 bases between them. Germline lookup yields CDR1 SNHLY and CDR2 FYNNEI. In DNA, the CDR3 is TGTGCCAGCATGACATACAATGAGCAGTTCTTC. This codes for CASMTYNEQFF.

The chain has TRBV6-6 and TRBJ2-1; TRBD2 aligns across 13 bases. Germline lookup yields CDR1 MNHNY and CDR2 SVGAGI (reference sequence). CDR3 size: 16 residues. Unmatched junction bases numbered 7, after V lost 6 bases and J lost 5 bases. The CDR3 DNA reads TGTGCCAGCAGCCGCCCTGGGACTAGCGGGAACAATGAGCAGTTCTTC. As protein: CASSRPGTSGNNEQFF.

CDR3 amino acids: CASSQRDQTANYGYTF. CDR3 bases: TGCGCCAGCAGCCAAAGGGACCAGACAGCTAACTATGGCTACACCTTC. This rearrangement joins TRBV4-1 to TRBJ1-2; TRBD1 is a possible D gene (5 bases). Germline-derived CDR1 and CDR2 are MGHRA and YSYEKL. V lost 2 bases and J 0 bases, leaving 13 bases between the germline ends. The CDR3 runs to 16 residues.

The DNA of the CDR3 is TGTGCCAGCAGCGTAGGGGTACTAATCTGGGGCAATGAGCAGTTCTTC. It specifies CASSVGVLIWGNEQFF. The chain is built from TRBV9 and TRBJ2-1; unclear D gene. Germline CDR1 and CDR2: SGDLS and YYNGEE. V was pared by 0 bases and J by 6 bases, with 16 bases between. This CDR3 spans 16 amino acids.

The rearrangement joins TRBV5-4 to TRBJ2-1; D is uncertain. The CDR3 sequence is 11 residues long. Germline CDR1 reads SGHNT; CDR2 reads YYREEE (reference sequence). V lost 1 base and J 6 bases, leaving 2 bases between the germline ends. The CDR3 DNA reads as TGTGCCAGCAGCTTGTTCAATGAGCAGTTCTTC. Translation: CASSLFNEQFF.

The chain uses TRBV29-1 and TRBJ2-4; D gene uncertain. Trimming took 3 bases from V and 0 from J, leaving 12 bases between them. The V gene's germline CDR1 is SQVTM and CDR2 ANQGSEA. This CDR3 spans 15 amino acids. The CDR3 DNA follows: TGCAGCGTTGAGGTCAGGCGACTAGCCAAAAACATTCAGTACTTC. Protein: CSVEVRRLAKNIQYF.

A remark on this clone: A far larger clone is one base from this, pointing to a likely read error. Other nucleotide sequences in the sample specify the same CDR3. This rearrangement joins TRBV6-1 to TRBJ1-2; D not certain. Germline values: CDR1 MNHNS, CDR2 SASEGT. This CDR3 has 15 amino acids. In DNA, the CDR3 is TGTGCTAGCAGTGAAGCATCGACCGGCGGGTATGGCTACACCTTC. Its protein is CASSEASTGGYGYTF.

The V call is TRBV5-6, the J call TRBJ1-2; D is unresolved. Germline values: CDR1 SGHDT, CDR2 YYEEEE. The CDR3 loop spans 13 amino acids. Trimming left V 5 bases short and J 4 bases short, with 12 bases between. The DNA for the CDR3 is TGTGCCAGCAGTCCACAGCAGACCTATGGCTACACCTTC. Amino acids: CASSPQQTYGYTF.

The chain recombines TRBV5-1 with TRBJ2-7, with D possibly called TRBD1 or TRBD2 (6 bases each). Trimming took 3 bases from V and 6 from J, leaving 13 bases between them. Germline V gene data show CDR1 as SGHRS and CDR2 as YFSETQ. The CDR3 has 13 residues. The CDR3 region has the DNA TGCGCCAGCAGCTCAGGGGACTTGGGCGAGCAGTACTTC. This codes for CASSSGDLGEQYF.

The V and J genes are TRBV7-9 and TRBJ2-6; 9 positions match TRBD1. The CDR3 extends over 18 amino acids. Germline V gives CDR1 SEHNR, CDR2 FQNEAQ (reference sequence). J gave up 4 bases and V 5 bases, and 12 bases lay outside the gene matches. CDR3 coding DNA: TGTGCCAGCAGCCTAACCGGGACAGGGACATCGGGGGCCAACGTCCTGACTTTC. It specifies CASSLTGTGTSGANVLTF.